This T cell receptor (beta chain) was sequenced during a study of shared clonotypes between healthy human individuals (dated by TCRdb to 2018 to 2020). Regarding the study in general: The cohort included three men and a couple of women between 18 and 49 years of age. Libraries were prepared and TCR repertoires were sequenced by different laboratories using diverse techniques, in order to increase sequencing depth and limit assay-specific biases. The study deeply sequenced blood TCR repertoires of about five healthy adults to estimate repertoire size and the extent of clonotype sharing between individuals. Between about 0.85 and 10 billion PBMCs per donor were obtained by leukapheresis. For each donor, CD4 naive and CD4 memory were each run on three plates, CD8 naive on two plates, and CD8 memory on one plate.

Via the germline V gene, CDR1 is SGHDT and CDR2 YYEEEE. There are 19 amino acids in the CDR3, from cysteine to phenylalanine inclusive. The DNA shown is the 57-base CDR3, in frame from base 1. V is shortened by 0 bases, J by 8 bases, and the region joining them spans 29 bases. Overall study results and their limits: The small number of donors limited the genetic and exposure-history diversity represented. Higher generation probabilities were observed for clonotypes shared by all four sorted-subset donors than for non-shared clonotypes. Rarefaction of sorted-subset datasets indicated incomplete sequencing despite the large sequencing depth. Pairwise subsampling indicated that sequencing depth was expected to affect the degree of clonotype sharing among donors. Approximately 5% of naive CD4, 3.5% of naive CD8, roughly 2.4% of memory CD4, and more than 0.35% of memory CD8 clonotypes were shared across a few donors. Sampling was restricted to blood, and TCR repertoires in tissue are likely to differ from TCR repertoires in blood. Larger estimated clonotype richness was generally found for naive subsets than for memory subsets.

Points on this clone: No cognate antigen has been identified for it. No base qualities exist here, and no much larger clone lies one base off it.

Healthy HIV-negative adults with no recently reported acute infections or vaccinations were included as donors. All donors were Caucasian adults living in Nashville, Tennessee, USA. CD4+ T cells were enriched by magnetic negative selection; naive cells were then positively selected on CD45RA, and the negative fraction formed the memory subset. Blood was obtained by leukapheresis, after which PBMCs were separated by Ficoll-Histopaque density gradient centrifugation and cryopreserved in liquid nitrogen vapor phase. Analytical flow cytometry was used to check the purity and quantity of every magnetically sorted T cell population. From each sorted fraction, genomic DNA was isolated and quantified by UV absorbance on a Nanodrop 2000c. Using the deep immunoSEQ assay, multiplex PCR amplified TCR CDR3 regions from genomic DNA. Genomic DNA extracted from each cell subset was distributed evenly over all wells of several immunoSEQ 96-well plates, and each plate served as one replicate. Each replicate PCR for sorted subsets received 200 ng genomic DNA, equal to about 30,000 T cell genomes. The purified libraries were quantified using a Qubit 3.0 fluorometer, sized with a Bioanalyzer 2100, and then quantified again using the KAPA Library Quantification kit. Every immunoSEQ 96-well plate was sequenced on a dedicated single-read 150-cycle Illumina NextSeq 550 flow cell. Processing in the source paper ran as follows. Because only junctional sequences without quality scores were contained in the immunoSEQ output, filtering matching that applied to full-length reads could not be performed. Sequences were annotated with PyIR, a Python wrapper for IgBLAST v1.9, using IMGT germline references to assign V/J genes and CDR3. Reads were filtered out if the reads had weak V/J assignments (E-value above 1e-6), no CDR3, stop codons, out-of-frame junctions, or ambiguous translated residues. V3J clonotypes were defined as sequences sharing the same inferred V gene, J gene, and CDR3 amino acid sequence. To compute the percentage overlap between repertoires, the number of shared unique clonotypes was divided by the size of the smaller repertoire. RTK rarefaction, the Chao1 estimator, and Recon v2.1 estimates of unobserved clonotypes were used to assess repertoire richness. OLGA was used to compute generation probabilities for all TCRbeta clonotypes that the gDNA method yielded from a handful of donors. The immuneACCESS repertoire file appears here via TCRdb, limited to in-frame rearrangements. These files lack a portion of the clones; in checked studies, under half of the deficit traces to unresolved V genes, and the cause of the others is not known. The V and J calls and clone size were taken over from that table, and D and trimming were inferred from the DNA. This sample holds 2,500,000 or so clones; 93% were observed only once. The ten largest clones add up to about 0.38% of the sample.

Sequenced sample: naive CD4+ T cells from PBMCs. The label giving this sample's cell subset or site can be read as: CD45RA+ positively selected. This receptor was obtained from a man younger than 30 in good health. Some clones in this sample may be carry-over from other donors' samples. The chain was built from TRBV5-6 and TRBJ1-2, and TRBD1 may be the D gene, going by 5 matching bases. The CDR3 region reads CASSLEFIGTAPRPSGYTF. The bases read TGTGCCAGCAGCTTGGAGTTTATCGGGACTGCCCCTCGACCGTCCGGCTACACCTTC.